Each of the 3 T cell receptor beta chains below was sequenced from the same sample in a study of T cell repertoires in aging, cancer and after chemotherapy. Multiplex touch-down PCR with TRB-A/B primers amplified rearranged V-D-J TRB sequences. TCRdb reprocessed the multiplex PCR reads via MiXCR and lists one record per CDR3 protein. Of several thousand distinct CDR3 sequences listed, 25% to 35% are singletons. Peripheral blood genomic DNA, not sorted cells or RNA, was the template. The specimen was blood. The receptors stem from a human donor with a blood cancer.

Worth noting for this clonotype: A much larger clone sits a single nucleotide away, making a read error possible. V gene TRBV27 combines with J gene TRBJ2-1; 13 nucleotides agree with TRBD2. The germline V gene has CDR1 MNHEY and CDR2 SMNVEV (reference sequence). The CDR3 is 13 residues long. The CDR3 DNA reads TGTGTCAGTACTAGCGGGGGGGTCAATGAGCAGTTCTTC. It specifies CVSTSGGVNEQFF.

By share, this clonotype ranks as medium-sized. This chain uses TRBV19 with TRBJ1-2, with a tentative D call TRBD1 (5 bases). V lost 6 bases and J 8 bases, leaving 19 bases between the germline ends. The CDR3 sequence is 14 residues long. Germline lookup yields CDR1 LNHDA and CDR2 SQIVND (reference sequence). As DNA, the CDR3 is TGTGCCAGTAGCAACCGCGGCAGGGCCCGGGGCTACACCTTC. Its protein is CASSNRGRARGYTF. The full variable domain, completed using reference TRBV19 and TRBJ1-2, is DGGITQSPKYLFRKEGQNVTLSCEQNLNHDAMYWYRQDPGQGLRLIYYSQIVNDFQKGDIAEGYSVSREKKESFPLTVTSAQKNPTAFYLCASSNRGRARGYTFGSGTRLTVV.

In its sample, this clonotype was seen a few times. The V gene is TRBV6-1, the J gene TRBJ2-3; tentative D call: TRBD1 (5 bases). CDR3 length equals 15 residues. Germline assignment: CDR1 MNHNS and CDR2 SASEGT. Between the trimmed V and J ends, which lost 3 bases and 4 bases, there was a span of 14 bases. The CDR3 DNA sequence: TGTGCCAGCAGTGAGTTTACTTTGGGGCCAGATACGCAGTATTTT. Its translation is CASSEFTLGPDTQYF.